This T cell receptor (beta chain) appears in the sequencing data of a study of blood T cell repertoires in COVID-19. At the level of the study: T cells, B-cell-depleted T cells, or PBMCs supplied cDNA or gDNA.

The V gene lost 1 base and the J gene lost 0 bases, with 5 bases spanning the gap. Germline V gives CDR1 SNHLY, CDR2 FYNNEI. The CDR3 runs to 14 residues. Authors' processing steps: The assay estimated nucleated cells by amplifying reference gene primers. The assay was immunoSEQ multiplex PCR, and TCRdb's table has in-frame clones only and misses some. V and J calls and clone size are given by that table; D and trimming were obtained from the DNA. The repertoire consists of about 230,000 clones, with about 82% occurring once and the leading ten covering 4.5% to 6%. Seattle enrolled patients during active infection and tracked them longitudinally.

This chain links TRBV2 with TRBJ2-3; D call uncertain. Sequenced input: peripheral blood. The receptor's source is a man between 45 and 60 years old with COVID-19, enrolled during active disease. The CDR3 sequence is CASSEDSSTDTQYF. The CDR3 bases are TGTGCCAGCAGTGAAGACTCTAGCACAGATACGCAGTATTTT.